This TCR beta chain was recorded in a study of blood T cell repertoires in COVID-19. Looking at the study overall: T cells, B-cell-depleted T cells, or PBMCs supplied cDNA or gDNA.

Assay used: immunoSEQ multiplex PCR; TCRdb lists only in-frame clones, some missing. This table holds 200,000 to 250,000 clones, about 90% found once. The CDR3 runs to 15 residues. V was shortened by 0 bases and J by 4 bases, with 10 bases between the two germline ends. The germline V gene encodes CDR1 SGDLS and CDR2 YYNGEE. This chain uses TRBV9 with TRBJ2-2; a possible D gene is TRBD2 (5 bases). This TCR was sampled from a man aged 55 to 70 with COVID-19, enrolled during active disease. The sample comprised peripheral blood. The CDR3 protein is CASSVESRATGELFF. The CDR3 DNA reads TGTGCCAGCAGCGTAGAATCGAGGGCCACCGGGGAGCTGTTTTTT.